This T cell receptor (beta chain) was profiled in a study of shared clonotypes between healthy human individuals. General study points: Memory subsets generally showed smaller estimated richness than naive subsets did. Among non-shared clonotypes, generation probabilities were lower than among those shared by all four donors. The sharing of approximately 4.6% of naive CD4 clonotypes was seen across a handful of donors.

In the original processing: There were no quality scores in the junction-only immunoSEQ sequences, so filtering differed. Method: immunoSEQ multiplex PCR; TCRdb's copy keeps in-frame clones and lacks some. V and J calls and clone size come straight from that table; D and trimming were deduced from the DNA. Of over a million clones detected, approximately 80% appear once; the ten largest clones hold roughly 0.61%. Turning to this clone: Its antigen is unidentified.

CDR1 is SGHRS, CDR2 YFSETQ, per germline. This CDR3 is 14 amino acids long. V lost 1 base to trimming and J lost 5 bases, with 11 bases between them. Sequenced input: memory CD4+ T cells from PBMCs. Subset denoted: CD45RA-negative fraction. The source of this sequence is a man aged 18 to 35 in good health. Some clones in this sample may be carry-over from other donors' samples. This rearrangement joins TRBV5-1 to TRBJ2-3, with D possibly called TRBD1 or TRBD2 (6 bases each). CDR3 DNA sequence: TGCGCCAGCAGCTTGAGAGGGGGGATAGATACGCAGTATTTT. Translating gives CASSLRGGIDTQYF.